These T cell receptor beta chains were read from a single sample in a study of shared clonotypes between healthy human individuals. Method: immunoSEQ multiplex PCR; TCRdb's copy keeps in-frame clones and lacks some. The data contain about 2.1 million clones, roughly 95% of them singletons. Sequenced sample: naive CD8+ T cells from PBMCs. The source is a young man in good health. Some clones in this sample may be carry-over from other donors' samples. The CDR3 runs from the conserved cysteine through the conserved F or W. A D gene is named only where the DNA matches it firmly. Expanded clones get a size class; other rows say once, few or many, or leave the size out.

V	size	J	D	DNA	CDR3
TRBV27	.	TRBJ2-1	.	TGTGCCAGCATACTAGACAATGAGCAGTTCTTC	CASILDNEQFF
TRBV9	.	TRBJ2-2	.	TGTGCCAGCAGCGCCGGGGGCACCGGGGAGCTGTTTTTT	CASSAGGTGELFF
TRBV27	.	TRBJ1-1	.	TGTGCCAGCAGTTCCCTCGGTTCTGCTCCGGGCCTCACTGAAGCTTTCTTT	CASSSLGSAPGLTEAFF
TRBV19	.	TRBJ2-1	.	TGTGCCAGTAGCGGGAAAAGACCCTACAATGAGCAGTTCTTC	CASSGKRPYNEQFF
TRBV7-9	.	TRBJ1-4	TRBD1	TGTGCCAGCCAAGACAGGGCTAATGAAAAACTGTTTTTT	CASQDRANEKLFF
TRBV6-5	.	TRBJ2-1	.	TGTGCCAGCAGTTACTCGGAGGGAAATGAGCAGTTCTTC	CASSYSEGNEQFF
TRBV29-1	.	TRBJ2-7	TRBD1	TGCAGCGTTGCCCGGGACAGGACCTACGAGCAGTACTTC	CSVARDRTYEQYF
TRBV11-2	.	TRBJ1-1	.	TGTGCCAGCAGCTGGGGGCCGGGCACTGAAGCTTTCTTT	CASSWGPGTEAFF
TRBV7-9	.	TRBJ2-5	.	TGTGCCAGCTCTCCCCCAATCCGGCGGCAGAGCCAAGAGACCCAGTACTTC	CASSPPIRRQSQETQYF
TRBV30	.	TRBJ2-5	.	TGTGCCTGGAGGTCCCTAGCGCCGGAGACCCAGTACTTC	CAWRSLAPETQYF
TRBV7-6	.	TRBJ2-1	TRBD1	TGTGCCAGCAGCACACCGACAGGGTTTGGTGAGCAGTTCTTC	CASSTPTGFGEQFF
TRBV6-6	few	TRBJ2-7	.	TGTGCCAGCAGTTACTCCGGACCGCAGAGCTCCTACGAGCAGTACTTC	CASSYSGPQSSYEQYF
TRBV7-9	.	TRBJ1-2	.	TGTGCCAGCAGTTCATTACTGGGCACGGACTATGGCTACACCTTC	CASSSLLGTDYGYTF
TRBV29-1	.	TRBJ2-7	.	TGCAGCGGAAAAACAGGGCCCTACGAGCAGTACTTC	CSGKTGPYEQYF
TRBV4-1	few	TRBJ1-4	.	TGCGCCAGCAGCCAGCGGGAAAAACTGTTTTTT	CASSQREKLFF
TRBV6-6	.	TRBJ1-5	.	TGTGCCAGCAGACGATCCCGGGATAGCAATCAGCCCCAGCATTTT	CASRRSRDSNQPQHF
TRBV28	.	TRBJ1-1	.	TGTGCCAGCAGTCTACACCTGAACACTGAAGCTTTCTTT	CASSLHLNTEAFF
TRBV7-9	.	TRBJ1-1	.	TGTGCCAGCAGGCCTTTGTTAGGAATGAACACTGAAGCTTTCTTT	CASRPLLGMNTEAFF
TRBV10-3	.	TRBJ1-1	.	TGTGCCATCAGTGAATCACAGCCCACTGAAGCTTTCTTT	CAISESQPTEAFF
TRBV7-2	once	TRBJ1-2	.	TGTGCCAGCAGCTTTGGGGGTAGGAATAATGGCTACACCTTC	CASSFGGRNNGYTF
TRBV19	.	TRBJ1-1	.	TGTGCCAGTAGTATAGTCAGGATCATGAACACTGAAGCTTTCTTT	CASSIVRIMNTEAFF
TRBV6-5	.	TRBJ2-3	TRBD2	TGTGGGTCCGGGACTAGCGTAGCCACAGATACGCAGTATTTT	CGSGTSVATDTQYF
TRBV9	.	TRBJ1-1	.	TGTGCCAGCAGCGTAGGGCCGGAGAGCACTGAAGCTTTCTTT	CASSVGPESTEAFF
TRBV5-1	.	TRBJ2-1	.	TGCGCCAGCAGCCCACTTAGGGGGGGGCAGAGATATGAGCAGTTCTTC	CASSPLRGGQRYEQFF
TRBV6-5	.	TRBJ2-5	TRBD2	TGTGCCAGCAGTCCCCCGACTAGCGGGAAGGAGACCCAGTACTTC	CASSPPTSGKETQYF
TRBV29-1	.	TRBJ2-7	.	TGCAGCGTTGGGGACACCTACGAGCAGTACTTC	CSVGDTYEQYF
TRBV7-8	once	TRBJ1-1	.	TGTGCCAGCAGCTTAGGGGGTGGCACTGAAGCTTTCTTT	CASSLGGGTEAFF
TRBV9	.	TRBJ2-7	.	TGTGCCAGCAGCCCCCCGGGGTACGAGCAGTACTTC	CASSPPGYEQYF
TRBV2	.	TRBJ2-2	TRBD1	TGTGCCAGCAGTCAGGACAGGGGGCGGACCGGGGAGCTGTTTTTT	CASSQDRGRTGELFF
TRBV15	.	TRBJ2-2	TRBD2	TGTGCCACCAGCAGAGATTACGGACTAGCGGGAGCCGGGGAGCTGTTTTTT	CATSRDYGLAGAGELFF
TRBV27	.	TRBJ1-1	.	TGTGCCAGCAGTTTCATTAATCTCCAGGGGCCCACTGAAGCTTTCTTT	CASSFINLQGPTEAFF
TRBV28	.	TRBJ1-1	.	TGTGCCAGCAGTTCATGGCGGGGTCTGAACACTGAAGCTTTCTTT	CASSSWRGLNTEAFF
TRBV7-9	few	TRBJ1-1	TRBD1	TGTGCCAGCAGCCCACCACCCGCGACAGGGCGAGCTTTCTTT	CASSPPPATGRAFF
TRBV4-3	.	TRBJ1-3	.	TGCGCCAGCAGCCAAACCACAACCTCTGGAAACACCATATATTTT	CASSQTTTSGNTIYF
TRBV14	.	TRBJ2-2	.	TGTGCCAGCAGCCAAGAGCTCCCAGGCCCAAACACCGGGGAGCTGTTTTTT	CASSQELPGPNTGELFF
TRBV7-8	few	TRBJ2-1	TRBD2	TGTGCCAGCAGCGGGTCTGGCGGGAGGCATTACAATGAGCAGTTCTTC	CASSGSGGRHYNEQFF
TRBV5-6	.	TRBJ1-5	TRBD1	TGTGCCAGCAGTGGACAGGGAGTTGGCAATCAGCCCCAGCATTTT	CASSGQGVGNQPQHF
TRBV29-1	.	TRBJ2-3	.	TGCAGCGTTGGGGCTGGCGGGAGCACAGATACGCAGTATTTT	CSVGAGGSTDTQYF
TRBV7-9	.	TRBJ1-2	.	TGTGCCAGCAGCTTAGCAGTGGGCGCATCGGGTGGCTACACCTTC	CASSLAVGASGGYTF
TRBV6-5	.	TRBJ1-1	.	TGTGCCAGCAGTTACTCTGGCCCGGGGGACACTGAAGCTTTCTTT	CASSYSGPGDTEAFF
TRBV13	.	TRBJ2-7	TRBD2	TGTGCCAGCATCAGGACTAGGGACTCCTACGAGCAGTACTTC	CASIRTRDSYEQYF
TRBV11-2	.	TRBJ2-7	.	TGTGCCAGCAGCTTAGTTGTCCACGAGCAGTACTTC	CASSLVVHEQYF
TRBV6-5	.	TRBJ1-1	.	TGTGCCAGCAGTTACCTACCCGAGGGGGGCGCGGAAGCTTTCTTT	CASSYLPEGGAEAFF
TRBV6-5	.	TRBJ1-2	.	TGTGCCAGCACTCTTGAAGACCTGGGAGGCTACACCTTC	CASTLEDLGGYTF
TRBV11-2	.	TRBJ2-1	TRBD1	TGTGCCAGCAGCTTAAATCCGCCCAGGGGGAATGGAAATGAGCAGTTCTTC	CASSLNPPRGNGNEQFF